The 26 T cell receptor beta chains below all came from one sample that was sequenced in a study of molecular identifiers for immune sequencing clone quantification. TCRdb re-analysed the PCR reads in MiXCR, keeping a single row per CDR3 protein. There are about 640,000 distinct CDR3 sequences in the sample; 20% occur only once, and roughly 0.9% lies in the top ten. Sequences were obtained from naive CD8+ T cells from blood, with Jurkat cell RNA spiked in. Subset defined: FACS-sorted CD8+CD4-CCR7+CD45RA+ naive T cells. The receptor set was obtained from a human donor in good health. Some libraries in this study had Jurkat cell RNA spiked in.

The chain's CDR3 is CASSGGMRGDYEQFF. DNA of the CDR3: TGTGCCAGCAGCGGCGGTATGAGGGGGGACTATGAGCAGTTCTTC. This chain uses TRBV14 with TRBJ2-1, with D possibly being TRBD1 or TRBD2 (6 bases each). The CDR3 is 15 amino acids. Trimming left V 5 bases short and J 8 bases short, with 19 bases between. Germline V lookup: CDR1 SGHDN, CDR2 FVKESK.

Note on this clonotype: Possible read error: a much larger clone is one base away. This rearrangement joins TRBV4-1 to TRBJ2-5; D is ambiguous. V lost 2 bases and J lost 2, with 12 bases in between. CDR1 is MGHRA, CDR2 YSYEKL, per germline. The CDR3 extends over 15 amino acids. The CDR3 region has the DNA TGCGCCAGCAGCCAACTTCGTGGCCAACAAGAGACCCAGTACTTC. It translates to CASSQLRGQQETQYF.

This clonotype occurred many times. The gene calls are TRBV6-2 or TRBV6-3 and TRBJ1-1, with D unclear. Looked up from germline, CDR1 is MNHEY and CDR2 is SVGEGT. Trimming removed 2 bases at V and 4 bases at J, with 14 bases between. The CDR3 loop spans 15 amino acids. CDR3 region: CASSYGPRAGTEAFF. The CDR3 DNA sequence: TGTGCCAGCAGTTACGGGCCAAGGGCTGGCACTGAAGCTTTCTTT.

This clonotype was seen many times. The chain couples TRBV28 to TRBJ2-7; D is unclear. CDR1 is MDHEN, CDR2 SYDVKM, per germline. The V and J ends lost 3 bases and 9 bases respectively, with 30 bases between them. The CDR3 totals 18 residues. CDR3 DNA: TGTGCCAGCAGTTTCACTCTTGGCCCTCAACAATCTCCTACGAGGCAGTACTTC. This encodes CASSFTLGPQQSPTRQYF.

This clonotype was found many times. This chain links TRBV6-5 with TRBJ2-3, with 9 nucleotides matching TRBD2. With 0 bases clipped from V and 0 bases from J, the junction kept 10 bases outside the gene matches. The germline V gene encodes CDR1 MNHEY and CDR2 SVGAGI. The CDR3 loop spans 19 amino acids. The CDR3 DNA follows: TGTGCCAGCAGTTACTCGAGGACTAGCGCTAGAATCAGCACAGATACGCAGTATTTT. Protein: CASSYSRTSARISTDTQYF.

This clonotype was recorded at least ten times. The rearrangement joins TRBV7-9 to TRBJ2-5; 10 nucleotides line up with TRBD1. This CDR3 region has 16 residues. V gave up 3 bases and J gave up 4 bases; unmatched junction bases: 8. Germline V gene data show CDR1 as SEHNR and CDR2 as FQNEAQ (reference sequence). CDR3 protein: CASSLDDRGQGETQYF. DNA for the CDR3: TGTGCCAGCAGCTTGGACGACAGGGGGCAGGGAGAGACCCAGTACTTC.

This clonotype has just a few counts. The chain joins TRBV19 to TRBJ2-2; 7 bases map to TRBD2. CDR3 length equals 15 residues. V shed 4 bases and J 4 bases; nucleotides not matched to a gene: 6. Germline V gene sequence: CDR1 LNHDA, CDR2 SQIVND (reference sequence). This chain's CDR3 is CASSTAGAGTGELFF. In nucleotides, the CDR3 is TGTGCCAGTAGTACCGCGGGAGCCGGCACCGGGGAGCTGTTTTTT. Full variable domain (rest looked up from reference TRBV19 and TRBJ2-2): DGGITQSPKYLFRKEGQNVTLSCEQNLNHDAMYWYRQDPGQGLRLIYYSQIVNDFQKGDIAEGYSVSREKKESFPLTVTSAQKNPTAFYLCASSTAGAGTGELFFGEGSRLTVL.

This clonotype was picked up many times. The chain carries TRBV7-9 and TRBJ1-5; TRBD1 agrees at 7 bases. The trim removed 4 bases at V and 0 bases at J, leaving 15 bases unmatched. The CDR3 loop spans 19 amino acids. Germline CDR1 is SEHNR and CDR2 is FQNEAQ (reference sequence). CDR3 nucleotide sequence: TGTGCCAGCAGCTCCCACCAACCGGGACAGCCTTATAGCAATCAGCCCCAGCATTTT. Its translation: CASSSHQPGQPYSNQPQHF.

This clonotype was observed at least ten times. CDR3 region: CASSPRQGANTEAFF. The CDR3 bases are TGTGCCAGCAGCCCTAGACAGGGGGCGAACACTGAAGCTTTCTTT. The chain has TRBV3-1 and TRBJ1-1; 10 bases are shared with TRBD1. Germline trimming cut 4 bases from V and 1 base from J; bases unmatched to any gene: 3. This CDR3 comprises 15 residues. Germline assignment: CDR1 LGHDT and CDR2 YNNKEL (reference sequence).

This clonotype occurred many times. The V call is TRBV20-1, the J call TRBJ2-7; the D gene is possibly TRBD1 (5 bases). The germline gives CDR1 DFQATT, CDR2 SNEGSKA (reference sequence). The CDR3 extends over 13 amino acids. Between the trimmed V and J ends, which lost 2 bases and 1 base, there was a span of 9 bases. CDR3 protein: CSARFRQSYEQYF. DNA of the CDR3: TGCAGTGCTAGATTTAGACAGTCCTACGAGCAGTACTTC.

Comments on this clonotype: A clone one base away is much larger, so this may be a read error. This chain links TRBV6-5 with TRBJ1-1; a possible D gene is TRBD1 (6 bases). CDR1 and CDR2 from the germline V gene are MNHEY and SVGAGI. The CDR3 contains 14 residues. CDR3: CANSYMDRNTEAFF. CDR3 nucleotide sequence: TGTGCCAACAGTTACATGGACAGAAACACTGAAGCTTTCTTT.

On this clonotype itself: A much larger clone lies a single base off, so this may be a read error. The chain combines TRBV7-9 with TRBJ2-7; D is possibly TRBD1 (5 bases). The CDR3 is 14 amino acids. Germline CDR1 reads SEHNR; CDR2 reads FQNEAQ (reference sequence). The DNA for the CDR3 is TGTGCCAGCAACTTGGCCGACAGCTCCTGCGAGCAGTACTTC. Its translation: CASNLADSSCEQYF.

This clonotype was counted many times. This chain joins TRBV15 and TRBJ1-4; D is undetermined. Looked up from germline, CDR1 is LNHNV and CDR2 is YYDKDF (reference sequence). With 5 bases removed from V and 7 bases from J, the gap between germline ends came to 17 bases. The CDR3 runs 15 residues. Here the CDR3 reads CATSVTGVRSEKLFF. In DNA, the CDR3 is TGTGCCACCAGCGTAACGGGAGTACGGAGTGAAAAACTGTTTTTT.

This clonotype has a count of ten or more. The chain uses TRBV12-3 or TRBV12-4 and TRBJ1-6, with D perhaps TRBD1 (6 bases). The CDR3 consists of 15 residues. V gave up 2 bases and J gave up 7 bases, with 12 bases separating them. As DNA, the CDR3 is TGTGCCAGCAGTTTATCGGGGCAGGGGAATTCACCCCTCCACTTT. Translating gives CASSLSGQGNSPLHF.

This clonotype was recorded a few times. The CDR3 region has the DNA TGTGCCAGCCGGTTAGGTTCCTCCCAGTACTTC. This codes for CASRLGSSQYF. The rearrangement links TRBV27 to TRBJ2-5; no clear D gene. From germline, CDR1 is MNHEY and CDR2 SMNVEV (reference sequence). V lost 8 bases, J lost 9 bases, and 13 bases lay in between. The CDR3 is 11 amino acids.

This clonotype was seen ten or more times. This rearrangement joins TRBV15 to TRBJ1-4; 7 bases map to TRBD1. The CDR3 runs 15 residues. J lost 5 bases, V lost 3 bases, and 6 bases had no gene match. Per the germline V gene, CDR1 is LNHNV and CDR2 is YYDKDF (reference sequence). CDR3 nucleotides: TGTGCCACCAGCAGCTGGGGGGACAGCAATGAAAAACTGTTTTTT. Translating gives CATSSWGDSNEKLFF.

Ten or more counts support this clonotype. The CDR3 DNA sequence: TGCGCCAGCAGCCAAGGAACAGGGGGCGAATCTTACGAGCAGTACTTC. It is translated as CASSQGTGGESYEQYF. The chain recombines TRBV4-3 with TRBJ2-7; TRBD1 agrees at 9 bases. The V gene's germline CDR1 is LGHNA and CDR2 YSLEER. This CDR3 region has 16 residues. The V segment lost 1 base and the J segment 4 bases; nucleotides outside the gene matches: 8.

This clonotype was recorded many times. V gene TRBV6-1 combines with J gene TRBJ1-1; no definite D call. The CDR3 contains 13 residues. Germline assignment: CDR1 MNHNS and CDR2 SASEGT. Between the trimmed V and J ends, which lost 7 bases and 1 base, there was a span of 10 bases. The CDR3 nucleotides are TGTGCCAGCACTTTCGGACCGAACACTGAAGCTTTCTTT. Translating gives CASTFGPNTEAFF.

Ten or more counts support this clonotype. Compared with germline, one end of the junction differs, possibly owing to a read error. The chain carries TRBV7-6 and TRBJ2-3; 9 bases are a match to TRBD2. From germline, CDR1 is SGHVS and CDR2 FNYEAQ. This CDR3 comprises 15 residues. CDR3 DNA: TGTGCCAGCAGCCTAGCGGGACAACCCACAGATACGCAGTATTTT. It specifies CASSLAGQPTDTQYF.

About this clonotype itself: A read error may explain this, as a much larger clone is one base away. The chain joins TRBV27 to TRBJ2-7; no reliable D call. Per germline, CDR1 MNHEY and CDR2 SMNVEV (reference sequence). The CDR3 contains 13 residues. CDR3 sequence reads: CASSLSTSYERYF. In DNA form, the CDR3 reads TGTGCCAGCAGTTTGTCGACTTCTTACGAGCGGTACTTC.

This clonotype came up many times. The V and J genes are TRBV20-1 and TRBJ1-1, with a possible D match to TRBD1 (5 bases). Germline CDR1 is DFQATT and CDR2 is SNEGSKA (reference sequence). This CDR3 contains 16 residues. Trimming left V 6 bases short and J 4 bases short, with 24 bases between. Written as DNA, the CDR3 is TGCAGTGCCCCAACTAGGGTAGCACCGGGGGGCACTGAAGCTTTCTTT. This translates into CSAPTRVAPGGTEAFF.

Many counts were recorded for this clonotype. The chain recombines TRBV27 with TRBJ1-5; tentative D call: TRBD1 (6 bases). The CDR3 totals 14 residues. Germline V CDR1 and CDR2: MNHEY, SMNVEV (reference sequence). The V end was cut by 2 bases, the J end by 5 bases, with 10 bases between. CDR3 in amino acids: CASSLMPGDQPQHF. In DNA, the CDR3 is TGTGCCAGCAGTTTAATGCCAGGGGATCAGCCCCAGCATTTT.

This clonotype was counted at least ten times. J is TRBJ2-7 and V is TRBV4-1; no clear D. V gave up 4 bases and J gave up 4 bases, with 11 bases separating them. Germline loops: CDR1 MGHRA, CDR2 YSYEKL. This CDR3 spans 13 amino acids. The CDR3 loop reads CASSLSDGYEQYF. DNA for the CDR3: TGCGCCAGCAGCCTTTCGGACGGGTACGAGCAGTACTTC.

This clonotype has only a few counts. This rearrangement joins TRBV11-3 to TRBJ2-7, with D possibly being TRBD1 (7 bases). Between the trimmed V and J ends, which lost 3 bases and 4 bases, there was a span of 22 bases. The CDR3 loop spans 17 amino acids. The germline CDR1 and CDR2 sequences are SGHNT and YENEEA. CDR3 DNA sequence: TGTGCCAGCAGCTTGGAGCGGGCAGGGGGTCCCCTGTACGAGCAGTACTTC. It encodes CASSLERAGGPLYEQYF.

This clonotype was recorded only once. A much larger clone is a single base away; this may be a read error. The chain employs TRBV27 and TRBJ1-1, with D maybe TRBD1 (5 bases). Germline CDR1 and CDR2: MNHEY and SMNVEV (reference sequence). This CDR3 contains 14 residues. The CDR3 nucleotides are TGTGCCAGCAGTTTATCCCCAGGGTATACTGAAGCTCTCTTT. It is translated as CASSLSPGYTEALF.

The CDR3 is CASSLGLGAWYF. The CDR3 DNA follows: TGTGCCAGCAGCTTGGGTCTCGGAGCATGGTACTTC. V usage is TRBV5-8 and J usage is TRBJ2-7; D not certain. V was pared by 0 bases and J by 12 bases, with 13 bases between. This CDR3 has 12 residues. Germline-derived CDR1 and CDR2 are SGHTS and YDEGEE. Variable domain in full (rest from reference TRBV5-8 and TRBJ2-7): EAGVTQSPTHLIKTRGQQATLRCSPISGHTSVYWYQQALGLGLQFLLWYDEGEERNRGNFPPRFSGRQFPNYSSELNVNALELEDSALYLCASSLGLGAWYFGPGTRLTVT.